Listed below are T cell receptor beta chains from one sample, sequenced in a study of shared clonotypes between healthy human individuals. Sequencing used immunoSEQ multiplex PCR; TCRdb keeps in-frame clones, though not all of them. The sample lists some 700,000 clones; 90% were seen once. The sequenced sample was memory CD8+ T cells from PBMCs. These receptors originate from a man in his late teens or twenties in good health. Some clones in this sample may be carry-over from other donors' samples. Each CDR3 is given with its conserved first and last residue. A D gene is named only where the DNA matches it firmly. Some rows have no size entry. The others give once, few or many, or a class for an expanded clone.

TRBJ2-7	NA	15	TRBD2	TRBV5-4	CASSSGLAGSYEQYF	TGTGCCAGCAGTTCCGGACTAGCGGGGAGTTACGAGCAGTACTTC
TRBJ1-5	NA	16	NA	TRBV4-2	CASSREGGTGFQPQHF	TGTGCCAGCAGCCGCGAGGGGGGCACTGGCTTTCAGCCCCAGCATTTT
TRBJ2-5	NA	16	TRBD2	TRBV27	CASSPLTSGNGETQYF	TGTGCCAGCAGTCCCCTGACTAGCGGCAATGGGGAGACCCAGTACTTC
TRBJ2-6	NA	19	TRBD1	TRBV2	CASSEDGTGGPKGANVLTF	TGTGCCAGCAGTGAAGATGGGACAGGGGGCCCGAAGGGGGCCAACGTCCTGACTTTC
TRBJ2-7	NA	15	NA	TRBV6-1	CASSVGSGRSYEQYF	TGTGCCAGCAGTGTTGGGAGCGGGCGCTCCTACGAGCAGTACTTC
TRBJ2-1	NA	18	TRBD2	TRBV27	CASSSNILSGRDYNEQFF	TGTGCCAGCAGTTCCAATATACTCAGCGGGAGGGACTACAATGAGCAGTTCTTC
TRBJ2-5	few	14	NA	TRBV11-2	CASSLDHIQETQYF	TGTGCCAGCAGCTTAGACCACATACAAGAGACCCAGTACTTC
TRBJ1-1	NA	14	NA	TRBV25-1	CASRPRGAGTEAFF	TGTGCCAGCAGACCCAGGGGAGCTGGCACTGAAGCTTTCTTT
TRBJ1-1	NA	13	NA	TRBV14	CASSQGWNTEAFF	TGTGCCAGCAGCCAAGGTTGGAACACTGAAGCTTTCTTT
TRBJ2-3	NA	17	NA	TRBV29-1	CSVESRSTKEYTDTQYF	TGCAGCGTTGAGTCGAGGTCCACCAAAGAATACACAGATACGCAGTATTTT
TRBJ2-1	NA	13	NA	TRBV27	CASSWTSHNEQFF	TGTGCCAGCAGTTGGACGAGCCACAATGAGCAGTTCTTC
TRBJ2-2	NA	11	NA	TRBV10-2	CASVDPGELFF	TGCGCCAGCGTGGATCCCGGGGAGCTGTTTTTT
TRBJ1-2	NA	15	NA	TRBV27	CASSRRQDPYYGYTF	TGTGCCAGCAGCCGTAGACAGGACCCGTACTATGGCTACACCTTC
TRBJ1-2	once	13	NA	TRBV5-4	CASSLESAYGYTF	TGTGCCAGCAGCTTGGAAAGCGCCTATGGCTACACCTTC
TRBJ2-7	NA	14	NA	TRBV19	CASSIGMGPYEQYF	TGTGCCAGTAGTATTGGAATGGGGCCCTACGAGCAGTACTTC
TRBJ1-4	NA	14	TRBD1	TRBV9	CASSVGGTGEKLFF	TGTGCCAGCAGCGTAGGGGGGACAGGTGAAAAACTGTTTTTT
TRBJ1-2	NA	11	NA	TRBV7-9	CASSFHYGYTF	TGTGCCAGCAGCTTCCACTATGGCTACACCTTC
TRBJ2-1	NA	14	NA	TRBV5-1	CASSLGQQPNEQFF	TGCGCCAGCAGCTTGGGGCAGCAACCTAATGAGCAGTTCTTC
TRBJ2-2	NA	16	NA	TRBV7-9	CASSLAAAEFTGELFF	TGTGCCAGCAGCTTAGCGGCAGCCGAATTCACCGGGGAGCTGTTTTTT
TRBJ1-4	NA	19	TRBD1	TRBV6-4	CASSDLQGAQAATNEKLFF	TGTGCCAGCAGTGACCTCCAGGGGGCGCAAGCAGCAACTAATGAAAAACTGTTTTTT
TRBJ2-7	once	13	NA	TRBV27	CASSLAGAREQYF	TGTGCCAGCAGTTTGGCAGGGGCGAGGGAGCAGTACTTC
TRBJ2-2	NA	18	TRBD2	TRBV27	CASSQTGLAGGGTGELFF	TGTGCCAGCAGCCAGACGGGACTAGCGGGAGGCGGGACCGGGGAGCTGTTTTTT
TRBJ1-5	NA	14	NA	TRBV6-1	CASGMMGSNQPQHF	TGTGCCAGTGGGATGATGGGGAGCAATCAGCCCCAGCATTTT
TRBJ2-2	NA	14	TRBD2	TRBV4-1	CASGTYGGAGELFF	TGCGCCAGCGGAACTTATGGGGGGGCCGGGGAGCTGTTTTTT
TRBJ2-7	NA	12	NA	TRBV11-2	CASSPLSYEQYF	TGTGCCAGCAGCCCCCTCTCCTACGAGCAGTACTTC
TRBJ2-5	once	15	TRBD1	TRBV15	CATSRDRAGGETQYF	TGTGCCACCAGCAGAGATCGGGCAGGGGGCGAGACCCAGTACTTC
TRBJ2-4	NA	16	NA	TRBV7-9	CASSFPGPLAKNIQYF	TGTGCCAGCAGCTTCCCAGGACCCCTAGCCAAAAACATTCAGTACTTC
TRBJ2-7	NA	12	NA	TRBV11-2	CASSLGALEQYF	TGTGCCAGCAGCTTAGGGGCCCTCGAGCAGTACTTC
TRBJ2-3	NA	17	TRBD1	TRBV27	CASSLDTGTAYTDTQYF	TGTGCCAGCAGTTTGGATACCGGGACAGCCTACACAGATACGCAGTATTTT
TRBJ2-5	once	16	NA	TRBV7-9	CASSLILDGGGETQYF	TGTGCCAGCAGCTTAATTCTAGACGGTGGGGGCGAGACCCAGTACTTC
TRBJ2-7	NA	13	NA	TRBV30	CAWSVGSRYEQYF	TGTGCCTGGAGTGTTGGCTCTCGCTACGAGCAGTACTTC
TRBJ2-3	many	15	NA	TRBV13	CASSPEQGHTDTQYF	TGTGCCAGCAGCCCGGAACAGGGTCACACAGATACGCAGTATTTT
TRBJ2-1	NA	13	NA	TRBV27	CASSARLGYEQFF	TGTGCCAGCAGTGCCCGACTAGGCTATGAGCAGTTCTTC
TRBJ2-2	NA	14	TRBD2	TRBV11-2	CASTPLRGSGELFF	TGTGCCAGCACCCCTCTGCGGGGGTCCGGGGAGCTGTTTTTT
TRBJ2-1	NA	17	NA	TRBV7-3	CASSLGGAEAGYNEQFF	TGTGCCAGCAGCTTGGGTGGGGCGGAAGCGGGCTACAATGAGCAGTTCTTC
TRBJ2-1	NA	18	TRBD2	TRBV5-1	CASSLDWAGAGYYNEQFF	TGCGCCAGCAGCTTGGATTGGGCGGGAGCCGGGTACTACAATGAGCAGTTCTTC
TRBJ2-6	NA	19	NA	TRBV28	CASSSYNVPTGTGANVLTF	TGTGCCAGCAGTTCCTATAACGTACCCACAGGGACTGGGGCCAACGTCCTGACTTTC
TRBJ2-2	NA	13	NA	TRBV9	CASSPRGAGELFF	TGTGCCAGCAGCCCCAGGGGCGCCGGGGAGCTGTTTTTT
TRBJ2-5	NA	21	TRBD2	TRBV2	CASSEVTRQAGLAGGEETQYF	TGTGCCAGCAGTGAAGTAACTCGGCAGGCAGGACTAGCGGGAGGCGAAGAGACCCAGTACTTC
TRBJ2-1	NA	12	NA	TRBV25-1	CASSRGSNEQFF	TGTGCCAGCAGCCGGGGGTCGAATGAGCAGTTCTTC